The next 8 T cell receptor beta chains were all read from a single sample in a study of blood T cell repertoires in COVID-19. This table comes from immunoSEQ multiplex PCR, and its TCRdb copy is limited to in-frame clones, with some not included. The data contain fewer than 250,000 clones, about 88% of them singletons. The source material was PBMCs or T cells enriched from blood (not recorded which). The source of these receptors is a woman aged 35 to 49 in a cohort exposed to, infected with or recovered from COVID-19 (not recorded which).

The V and J genes are TRBV12-3 or TRBV12-4 and TRBJ2-3, with D possibly matching TRBD2 (6 bases). The CDR3 contains 13 residues. The V end was cut by 3 bases, the J end by 3 bases, with 7 bases between. The DNA of the CDR3 is TGTGCCAGCAGTTTTGGGGGGACAGATACGCAGTATTTT. It yields the protein CASSFGGTDTQYF.

V and J are TRBV30 and TRBJ1-5; D remains ambiguous. Germline V gene lookup returns CDR1 GTSNPN and CDR2 SVGIG (reference sequence). The CDR3 is 13 amino acids. The V end lost 2 bases, the J end lost 7 bases, and 12 bases lay between the germline ends. CDR3 amino acids: CAWSPSSEQPQHF. In DNA, the CDR3 is TGTGCCTGGAGTCCCTCAAGTGAGCAGCCCCAGCATTTT. Full variable domain (outside the CDR3, taken from reference TRBV30 and TRBJ1-5): SQTIHQWPATLVQPVGSPLSLECTVEGTSNPNLYWYRQAAGRGLQLLFYSVGIGQISSEVPQNLSASRPQDRQFILSSKKLLLSDSGFYLCAWSPSSEQPQHFGDGTRLSIL.

This clone was observed a single time. V usage is TRBV29-1 and J usage is TRBJ1-2, with D perhaps matching TRBD1 (6 bases). CDR3 length equals 13 residues. Germline lookup yields CDR1 SQVTM and CDR2 ANQGSEA. Between the trimmed V and J ends, which lost 7 bases and 9 bases, there was a span of 21 bases. CDR3 sequence: CSASPGDSLSYTF. Written as DNA, the CDR3 is TGCAGCGCGTCCCCAGGGGATTCCCTTAGCTACACCTTC. Combining the CDR3 with reference TRBV29-1 and TRBJ1-2 gives the whole variable domain SAVISQKPSRDICQRGTSLTIQCQVDSQVTMMFWYRQQPGQSLTLIATANQGSEATYESGFVIDKFPISRPNLTFSTLTVSNMSPEDSSIYLCSASPGDSLSYTFGSGTRLTVV.

This sequence joins TRBV19 and TRBJ2-1, with 8 bases fitting TRBD2. J lost 2 bases, V lost 3 bases, and 3 bases had no gene match. Germline V gene lookup returns CDR1 LNHDA and CDR2 SQIVND (reference sequence). The CDR3 extends over 15 amino acids. The CDR3 spells CASSMAGGAYNEQFF. CDR3 nucleotide sequence: TGTGCCAGTAGTATGGCCGGGGGGGCCTACAATGAGCAGTTCTTC. The whole variable domain, filled in from reference TRBV19 and TRBJ2-1, reads DGGITQSPKYLFRKEGQNVTLSCEQNLNHDAMYWYRQDPGQGLRLIYYSQIVNDFQKGDIAEGYSVSREKKESFPLTVTSAQKNPTAFYLCASSMAGGAYNEQFFGPGTRLTVL.

The rearrangement joins TRBV3-1 (or the pseudogene TRBV3-2) to TRBJ2-5, with 7 positions matching TRBD1. Germline CDR1 reads LGHDT; CDR2 reads YNNKEL (reference sequence). Losses at the gene ends were 5 bases for V and 2 bases for J; bases not matched to a gene: 5. The CDR3 is 14 amino acids. This chain's CDR3 is CASSMQTGQETQYF. The CDR3 nucleotides read TGTGCCAGCAGCATGCAGACAGGGCAAGAGACCCAGTACTTC.

The chain uses TRBV6-5 and TRBJ1-2; D not resolved. V shed 11 bases and J shed 0 bases, with 13 bases lying between them. The CDR3 totals 13 residues. Germline-derived CDR1 and CDR2 are MNHEY and SVGAGI. CDR3 DNA: TGTGCCTCCGTCGGGAAAGCTAACTATGGCTACACCTTC. Its protein is CASVGKANYGYTF.

This sequence joins TRBV27 and TRBJ2-1; D is possibly TRBD1 (7 bases). Trimming cost V 10 bases and J 4 bases, with 17 bases left between them. The CDR3 is 14 residues long. CDR1 and CDR2 (germline): MNHEY, SMNVEV (reference sequence). Here the CDR3 reads CATISQGTYNEQFF. The CDR3 DNA reads as TGTGCCACCATCTCACAGGGGACTTACAATGAGCAGTTCTTC.

The chain combines TRBV3-1 (or the pseudogene TRBV3-2) with TRBJ2-2, with no clear D. Germline CDR1 and CDR2: LGHDT and YNNKEL (reference sequence). V dropped 1 base and J dropped 0 bases, with 6 bases sitting between them. The CDR3 totals 15 residues. The CDR3 DNA sequence: TGTGCCAGCAGCCAAGCACCGGCGAACACCGGGGAGCTGTTTTTT. Encoded protein: CASSQAPANTGELFF.